The 5 T cell receptor beta chains below all came from one sample that was sequenced in a study of cytomegalovirus exposure and HLA in healthy donors. Primers for the PCR totalled 60 Vbeta and 13 Jbeta. TCRdb's copy holds only in-frame clones and misses some; the assay was immunoSEQ multiplex PCR. The sample shows more than 200,000 clones, around 85% of them seen only once. What was sequenced was PBMCs. These receptor sequences come from a girl aged 2 to 10 in good health and CMV-seronegative.

This clone showed up just a few times. This chain uses TRBV5-1 with TRBJ2-2; 8 bases map to TRBD1. The CDR3 is 16 residues long. Per germline, CDR1 SGHRS and CDR2 YFSETQ. V shed 4 bases, J shed 1 base, and the junction held 6 bases outside the gene matches. In nucleotides, the CDR3 is TGCGCCAGCAGCCCTAACGGACAGGGGAACACCGGGGAGCTGTTTTTT. The encoded protein is CASSPNGQGNTGELFF.

V is TRBV29-1 and J is TRBJ2-7; 10 bases line up with TRBD1. There are 17 residues in the CDR3. Germline V CDR1 and CDR2: SQVTM, ANQGSEA. V dropped 7 bases and J dropped 0; count of bases not matched to a gene: 15. The CDR3 here is CSGTPGQGPPPSYEQYF. The CDR3 nucleotides are TGCAGCGGGACTCCGGGACAGGGGCCCCCCCCCTCCTACGAGCAGTACTTC.

The V gene is TRBV5-4, the J gene TRBJ1-4; possible D gene TRBD1, 6 bases. Trimming took off 6 bases at V and 10 bases at J, with 16 bases between the two ends. Germline V gene data show CDR1 as SGHNT and CDR2 as YYREEE (reference sequence). The CDR3 loop spans 13 amino acids. As DNA, the CDR3 is TGTGCCAGCAACTGGGACAATCGAGGAAAACTGTTTTTT. Protein: CASNWDNRGKLFF.

The V gene is TRBV5-6, the J gene TRBJ1-2; 8 bases are a match to TRBD1. The J segment lost 3 bases and the V segment lost 5 bases, leaving 6 bases of the junction unmatched. The CDR3 covers 14 residues. Germline-derived CDR1 and CDR2 are SGHDT and YYEEEE. The CDR3: CASRGQGGYYGYTF. CDR3 nucleotides: TGTGCCAGCAGAGGACAGGGAGGGTACTATGGCTACACCTTC.

This chain connects TRBV19 to TRBJ1-2; 11 positions match TRBD1. This CDR3 has 14 amino acids. V gave up 5 bases and J gave up 8 bases; unmatched junction bases: 7. The germline V gene has CDR1 LNHDA and CDR2 SQIVND (reference sequence). As DNA, the CDR3 is TGTGCCAGTAGTCTCGTCCGGGACAGGGGGGGCTACACCTTC. Amino acid sequence: CASSLVRDRGGYTF. Complete variable domain (other parts from reference TRBV19 and TRBJ1-2): DGGITQSPKYLFRKEGQNVTLSCEQNLNHDAMYWYRQDPGQGLRLIYYSQIVNDFQKGDIAEGYSVSREKKESFPLTVTSAQKNPTAFYLCASSLVRDRGGYTFGSGTRLTVV.